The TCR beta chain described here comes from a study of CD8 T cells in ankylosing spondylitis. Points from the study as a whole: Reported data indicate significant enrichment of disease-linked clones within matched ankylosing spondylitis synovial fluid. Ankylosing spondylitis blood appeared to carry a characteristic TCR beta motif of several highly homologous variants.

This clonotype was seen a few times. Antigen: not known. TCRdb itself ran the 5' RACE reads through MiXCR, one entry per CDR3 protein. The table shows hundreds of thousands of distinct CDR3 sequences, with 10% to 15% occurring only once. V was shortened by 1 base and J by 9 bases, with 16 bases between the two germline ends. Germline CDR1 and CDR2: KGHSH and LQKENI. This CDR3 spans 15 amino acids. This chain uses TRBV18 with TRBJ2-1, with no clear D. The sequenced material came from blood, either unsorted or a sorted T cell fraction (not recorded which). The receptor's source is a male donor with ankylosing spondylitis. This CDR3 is CASSPRTWAPTEQFF. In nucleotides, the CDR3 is TGTGCCAGCTCACCACGAACTTGGGCCCCAACTGAGCAGTTCTTC.